These 19 T cell receptor beta chains were sequenced from one sample in a study of cytomegalovirus exposure and HLA in healthy donors. The PCR contained 60 Vbeta and 13 Jbeta primers. The method was immunoSEQ multiplex PCR; TCRdb's version includes in-frame clones alone and lacks a portion of them. This table has about 160,000 clones, about four fifths appearing once. Input material: PBMCs. Receptor source: a man in his forties or fifties in good health and CMV-seropositive.

The genes are TRBV5-4 and TRBJ2-2; TRBD1 aligns across 9 bases. The CDR3 runs 16 residues. The germline gives CDR1 SGHNT, CDR2 YYREEE (reference sequence). V lost 4 bases and J lost 1; bases outside the gene matches: 5. The CDR3 sequence is CASSPRQGVNTGELFF. DNA of the CDR3: TGTGCCAGCAGCCCGCGACAGGGGGTGAACACCGGGGAGCTGTTTTTT.

The chain recombines TRBV19 with TRBJ1-2; TRBD1 is a possible D gene (5 bases). Germline-derived CDR1 and CDR2 are LNHDA and SQIVND (reference sequence). This CDR3 is built from 15 residues. Trimming stripped 3 bases from V and 0 bases from J, with 11 bases between. In DNA form, the CDR3 reads TGTGCCAGTAGTATTGGGGCAGTCGCTAACTATGGCTACACCTTC. Translating it yields CASSIGAVANYGYTF.

V and J are TRBV7-8 and TRBJ1-4, with D maybe TRBD1 (5 bases). The germline V gene has CDR1 SGHVS and CDR2 FQNEAQ. V shed 5 bases and J shed 5 bases, with 9 bases lying between them. The CDR3 is 13 amino acids. The CDR3 nucleotides are TGTGCCAGCAGCACAGACAGAAATGAAAAACTGTTTTTT. Protein sequence: CASSTDRNEKLFF.

This clone occurred once. The J gene is TRBJ2-2, the V gene TRBV7-3; a possible D gene is TRBD1 (5 bases). This CDR3 spans 14 amino acids. Germline V CDR1 and CDR2: SGHTA, FQGTGA. Trimming cost V 6 bases and J 1 base, with 9 bases left between them. CDR3 coding DNA: TGTGCCAGCAGACAGGAGCTGAACACCGGGGAGCTGTTTTTT. This sequence encodes CASRQELNTGELFF. The variable domain in full, completed from reference TRBV7-3 and TRBJ2-2, reads GAGVSQTPSNKVTEKGKYVELRCDPISGHTALYWYRQSLGQGPEFLIYFQGTGAADDSGLPNDRFFAVRPEGSVSTLKIQRTERGDSAVYLCASRQELNTGELFFGEGSRLTVL.

In this sample, this clone turned up once. The rearrangement links TRBV27 to TRBJ2-5; 8 nucleotides align to TRBD2. The DNA end lines up better with TRBJ2-7; the J call may be wrong. The germline gives CDR1 MNHEY, CDR2 SMNVEV (reference sequence). The CDR3 contains 14 residues. In nucleotides, the CDR3 is TGTGCCAGCAGTTTATCGACTAGCGTGGACGAGCAGTACTTC. Translated, it gives CASSLSTSVDEQYF.

The chain combines TRBV10-3 with TRBJ2-7, with TRBD1 matching 12 bases. Trimming at V came to 6 bases and at J to 4 bases, leaving 1 base not matched to a gene. CDR1 ENHRY and CDR2 SYGVKD come from the germline V gene. The CDR3 is made up of 13 amino acids. The CDR3 DNA reads TGTGCCATCAGGGGACAGGGGGCTTACGAGCAGTACTTC. Translation gives CAIRGQGAYEQYF.

Here the CDR3 reads CASSSRGDRSPEELFF. CDR3 sequence (DNA): TGTGCCAGCTCATCGCGGGGGGACAGATCACCGGAGGAGCTGTTTTTT. The V gene is TRBV18, the J gene TRBJ2-2; tentative D call: TRBD2 (8 bases). The V end was cut by 5 bases, the J end by 10 bases, with 23 bases between. This CDR3 comprises 16 residues. Germline lookup yields CDR1 KGHSH and CDR2 LQKENI.

The J gene is TRBJ2-7, the V gene TRBV7-2; D not certain. V dropped 4 bases and J dropped 11 bases, with 21 bases sitting between them. Germline-derived CDR1 and CDR2 are SGHTA and FQGNSA. This CDR3 is built from 14 residues. In DNA, the CDR3 is TGTGCCAGCAGCTCCCCTCATTTGTCCCCACGCGAGTACTTC. Translation: CASSSPHLSPREYF.

This chain links TRBV5-6 with TRBJ1-6; 9 bases align to TRBD1. Germline V CDR1 and CDR2: SGHDT, YYEEEE. The J segment lost 4 bases and the V segment lost 4 bases, leaving 9 bases of the junction unmatched. The CDR3 has 17 amino acids. The CDR3 is CASSTGQGTAYNSPLHF. The CDR3 nucleotides are TGTGCCAGCAGCACCGGACAGGGGACAGCTTATAATTCACCCCTCCACTTT.

This clone turned up a few times. The rearrangement links TRBV6-5 to TRBJ1-5; D is perhaps TRBD1 (5 bases). CDR3 length: 12 amino acids. V lost 4 bases to trimming and J lost 4 bases, with 5 bases between them. Germline values: CDR1 MNHEY, CDR2 SVGAGI. CDR3 nucleotides: TGTGCCAGCAGTTCAGGGAATCAGCCCCAGCATTTT. It codes for CASSSGNQPQHF.

The chain uses TRBV28 and TRBJ2-7; maybe TRBD1 (6 bases). The CDR3 totals 13 residues. CDR1 is MDHEN and CDR2 is SYDVKM in the germline V gene. V lost 5 bases and J 3 bases, leaving 11 bases between the germline ends. CDR3 amino acids: CASSPQGGYEQYF. CDR3 nucleotide sequence: TGTGCCAGCAGTCCACAGGGCGGCTACGAGCAGTACTTC.

In this sample, this clone turned up a few times. The genes are TRBV19 and TRBJ1-1; D might be TRBD1 (6 bases). Germline V gene data show CDR1 as LNHDA and CDR2 as SQIVND (reference sequence). The CDR3 totals 17 residues. V was pared by 3 bases and J by 4 bases, with 21 bases between. In nucleotides, the CDR3 is TGTGCCAGTAGTATTACAGGGCGATGGGGACCCAGCACTGAAGCTTTCTTT. Protein product: CASSITGRWGPSTEAFF.

The J gene is TRBJ2-7, the V gene TRBV5-6; 15 bases are shared with TRBD2. CDR1 is SGHDT and CDR2 is YYEEEE in the germline V gene. CDR3 size: 17 residues. With 0 bases clipped from V and 5 bases from J, the junction kept 6 bases outside the gene matches. DNA for the CDR3: TGTGCCAGCAGCTTGGGTCGGACTAGCGGGGGGGTTGACGAGCAGTACTTC. It yields the protein CASSLGRTSGGVDEQYF.

This chain links TRBV6-6 with TRBJ1-3; D not resolved. The CDR3 has 13 amino acids. V was pared by 0 bases and J by 5 bases, with 5 bases between. CDR1 MNHNY and CDR2 SVGAGI come from the germline V gene (reference sequence). Here the CDR3 reads CASSYSSRNTIYF. Written as DNA, the CDR3 is TGTGCCAGCAGTTACTCTTCCAGAAACACCATATATTTT.

V and J are TRBV5-5 and TRBJ2-2, with 7 bases aligning to TRBD1. Trimming removed 1 base from V and 3 bases from J; junction bases left unmatched: 6. Germline CDR1 is SGHKS and CDR2 is YYEKEE (reference sequence). This CDR3 contains 16 residues. CDR3 region: CASSLQGGKYTGELFF. CDR3 nucleotide sequence: TGTGCCAGCAGCTTGCAAGGGGGCAAATACACCGGGGAGCTGTTTTTT. Full variable domain (missing parts from reference TRBV5-5 and TRBJ2-2): DAGVTQSPTHLIKTRGQQVTLRCSPISGHKSVSWYQQVLGQGPQFIFQYYEKEERGRGNFPDRFSARQFPNYSSELNVNALLLGDSALYLCASSLQGGKYTGELFFGEGSRLTVL.

The gene calls are TRBV19 and TRBJ2-5, with D possibly TRBD2 on 5 matching bases. Judging by the DNA end, TRBJ2-7 fits better; the J call may be wrong. The CDR3 runs to 13 residues. Germline V gene sequence: CDR1 LNHDA, CDR2 SQIVND (reference sequence). The CDR3 spells CASSIPGSYEQYF. Here the CDR3 DNA reads TGTGCCAGTAGTATACCGGGGTCCTACGAGCAGTACTTC.

The V call is TRBV5-5, the J call TRBJ2-7, with 7 bases that match TRBD1. V gave up 2 bases and J gave up 3 bases; unmatched junction bases: 2. Germline V lookup: CDR1 SGHKS, CDR2 YYEKEE (reference sequence). There are 13 residues in the CDR3. The CDR3 sequence: CASSFTGDYEQYF. The CDR3 coding sequence is TGTGCCAGCAGCTTTACAGGGGACTACGAGCAGTACTTC.

V is TRBV9 and J is TRBJ1-2, with 10 bases fitting TRBD1. CDR1 SGDLS and CDR2 YYNGEE come from the germline V gene. This CDR3 contains 17 residues. V lost 3 bases, J lost 0 bases, and 8 bases stayed unmatched. The DNA of the CDR3 is TGTGCCAGCAGCGGATTGACAGGGGGCCCTACTAACTATGGCTACACCTTC. Its translation is CASSGLTGGPTNYGYTF.

The chain uses TRBV4-3 and TRBJ2-3; weak D call: TRBD2 (7 bases). Germline V lookup: CDR1 LGHNA, CDR2 YSLEER. The CDR3 loop spans 17 amino acids. The V end was cut by 4 bases, the J end by 0 bases, with 17 bases between. The CDR3 reads CASSPARGAASTDTQYF. In nucleotides, the CDR3 is TGCGCCAGCAGCCCCGCCCGGGGGGCGGCTAGCACAGATACGCAGTATTTT.